The entry below describes one T cell receptor beta chain. The data originate from a study of blood T cells in healthy people across ages. Through a sample-barcoded 5' primer and a J-beta primer mix, a second PCR was run for 7 to 11 cycles. TCRdb re-called the 5' RACE reads through MiXCR, storing one row per CDR3 protein. This table holds roughly 700,000 distinct CDR3 sequences, 49% found once. The CDR3 spans 16 residues. Looked up from germline, CDR1 is DFQATT and CDR2 is SNEGSKA (reference sequence). V lost 1 base to trimming and J lost 0 bases, with 16 bases between them. For every donor, a draw yielded around 10 milliliters of peripheral blood.

Sequenced sample: blood. The sequence came from an older woman in good health. The chain employs TRBV20-1 and TRBJ2-7, with D perhaps matching TRBD1 or TRBD2 (5 bases each). The CDR3 sequence: CSARASVGTSSYEQYF. In DNA form, the CDR3 reads TGCAGTGCTAGAGCCTCCGTAGGGACGAGCTCCTACGAGCAGTACTTC.